These 3 T cell receptor beta chains were sequenced from one sample in a study of blood T cell repertoires in COVID-19. This table comes from immunoSEQ multiplex PCR, and its TCRdb copy is limited to in-frame clones, with some not included. This sample carries 300,000 to 400,000 clones, 70% to 90% of them seen once, and the ten largest clones take approximately 4.6%. What was sequenced was PBMCs or T cells enriched from blood (not recorded which). The source is a woman aged 40 to 55 with acute COVID-19.

The chain carries TRBV19 and TRBJ2-7, with unresolved D. Germline-derived CDR1 and CDR2 are LNHDA and SQIVND (reference sequence). CDR3 length: 14 residues. Trimming shortened V by 7 bases and J by 0 bases, and 13 bases separated the two germline ends. The CDR3 nucleotides are TGTGCCAGTACCTACGACACGAGCTCCTACGAGCAGTACTTC. Its protein product is CASTYDTSSYEQYF.

The gene calls are TRBV28 and TRBJ1-1, with D tentatively TRBD1 (5 bases). This CDR3 region has 15 residues. V lost 4 bases and J 2 bases, leaving 14 bases between the germline ends. CDR1 is MDHEN and CDR2 is SYDVKM in the germline V gene. The CDR3 nucleotides read TGTGCCAGCAGTTCACGGGGGAACCTTAACACTGAAGCTTTCTTT. Residues: CASSSRGNLNTEAFF. Using reference TRBV28 and TRBJ1-1 for the parts outside the CDR3, the full variable domain is DVKVTQSSRYLVKRTGEKVFLECVQDMDHENMFWYRQDPGLGLRLIYFSYDVKMKEKGDIPEGYSVSREKKERFSLILESASTNQTSMYLCASSSRGNLNTEAFFGQGTRLTVV.

A single count supports this clone. The chain employs TRBV5-1 and TRBJ1-1; weak D call: TRBD1 (5 bases). Per germline, CDR1 SGHRS and CDR2 YFSETQ. This CDR3 spans 15 amino acids. Trimming took off 4 bases at V and 1 base at J, with 14 bases between the two ends. This CDR3 reads CASSPMGHENTEAFF. As DNA, the CDR3 is TGCGCCAGCAGCCCCATGGGGCACGAGAACACTGAAGCTTTCTTT.